Sequencing of this T cell receptor (beta chain) was carried out in a study of T cells in Graves' hyperthyroidism and ophthalmopathy. Researchers amplified the TCR beta CDR3 regions from RNA transcripts. The primer set for the first-round RT-PCR of the TCR CDR3 was HTBI. TCRdb re-derived calls from the multiplex PCR reads in MiXCR, one entry per CDR3 protein. Of some 500,000 distinct CDR3 sequences detected, approximately 16% appear once; the ten largest clones hold around 28%. This clonotype was counted many times. The CDR3 covers 16 residues. V trimming: 5 bases; J trimming: 2 bases; junction bases outside the gene matches: 11. Patients were excluded because of uncontrolled infection, other autoimmune disease, pregnancy or lactation.

The TCR originated in a young woman with Graves' ophthalmopathy. The specimen sequenced was blood. The gene calls are TRBV12-3 or TRBV12-4 and TRBJ2-7; 8 bases map to TRBD2. DNA for the CDR3: TGTGCCAGCAGTCAGTACAGCGGGAGACCCACCTACGAGCAGTACTTC. It specifies CASSQYSGRPTYEQYF.